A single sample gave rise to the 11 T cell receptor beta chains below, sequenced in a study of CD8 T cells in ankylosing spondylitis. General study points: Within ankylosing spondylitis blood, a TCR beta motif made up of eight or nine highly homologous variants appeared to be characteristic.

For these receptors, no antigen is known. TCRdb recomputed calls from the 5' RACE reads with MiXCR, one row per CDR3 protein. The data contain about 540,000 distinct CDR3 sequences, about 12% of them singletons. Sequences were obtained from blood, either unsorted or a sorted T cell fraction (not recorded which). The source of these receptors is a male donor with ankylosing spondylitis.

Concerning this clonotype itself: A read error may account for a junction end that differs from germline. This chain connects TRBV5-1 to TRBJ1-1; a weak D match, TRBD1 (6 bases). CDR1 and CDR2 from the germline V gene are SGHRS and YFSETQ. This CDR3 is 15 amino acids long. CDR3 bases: TGCACCAGCAGCACTATTGCAGGGGAGGGCACTGAAGCTTTCTTT. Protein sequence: CTSSTIAGEGTEAFF.

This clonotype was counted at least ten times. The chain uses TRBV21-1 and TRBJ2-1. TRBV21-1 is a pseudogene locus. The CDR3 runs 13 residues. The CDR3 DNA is TGTGCCAGCCCAGGGGCTTCCTACAATGAGCAGTTCTTC. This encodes CASPGASYNEQFF.

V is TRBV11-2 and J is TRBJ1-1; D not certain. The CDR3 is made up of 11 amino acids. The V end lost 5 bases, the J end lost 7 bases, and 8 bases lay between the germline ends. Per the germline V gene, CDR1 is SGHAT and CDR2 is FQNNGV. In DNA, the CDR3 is TGTGCCAGCAGCGCAATCCTTGAAGCTTTCTTT. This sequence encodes CASSAILEAFF.

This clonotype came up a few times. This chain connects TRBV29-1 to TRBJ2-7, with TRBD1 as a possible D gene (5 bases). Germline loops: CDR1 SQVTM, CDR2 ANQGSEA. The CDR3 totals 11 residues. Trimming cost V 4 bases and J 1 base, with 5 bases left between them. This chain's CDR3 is CSVGQSYEQYF. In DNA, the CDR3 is TGCAGCGTTGGACAGTCCTACGAGCAGTACTTC.

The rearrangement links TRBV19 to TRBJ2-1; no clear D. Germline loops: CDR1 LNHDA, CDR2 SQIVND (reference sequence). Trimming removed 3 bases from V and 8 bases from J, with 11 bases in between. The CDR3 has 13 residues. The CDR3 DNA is TGTGCCAGTAGTATCACTCGAGTCGATGAGCAGTTCTTC. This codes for CASSITRVDEQFF.

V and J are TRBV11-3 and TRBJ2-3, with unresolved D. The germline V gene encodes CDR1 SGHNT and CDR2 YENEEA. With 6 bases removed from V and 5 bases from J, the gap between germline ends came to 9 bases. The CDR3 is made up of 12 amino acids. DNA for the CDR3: TGTGCCAGCAGAGGAGTGGGAGATACGCAGTATTTT. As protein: CASRGVGDTQYF.

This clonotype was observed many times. The CDR3 nucleotides read TGTGCCAGCAGCTTAGAAGGCGGGACCACAGATACGCAGTATTTT. Translation: CASSLEGGTTDTQYF. This chain joins TRBV7-6 and TRBJ2-3; D is possibly TRBD2 (6 bases). This CDR3 contains 15 residues. V was shortened by 1 base and J by 2 bases, with 10 bases between the two germline ends. Germline V gene sequence: CDR1 SGHVS, CDR2 FNYEAQ.

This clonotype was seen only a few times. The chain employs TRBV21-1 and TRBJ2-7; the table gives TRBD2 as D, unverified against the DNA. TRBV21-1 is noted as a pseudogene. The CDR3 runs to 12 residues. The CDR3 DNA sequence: TGTGCCAGCAGCAAGGGACTTGGGGAGCAGTACGTC. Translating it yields CASSKGLGEQYV.

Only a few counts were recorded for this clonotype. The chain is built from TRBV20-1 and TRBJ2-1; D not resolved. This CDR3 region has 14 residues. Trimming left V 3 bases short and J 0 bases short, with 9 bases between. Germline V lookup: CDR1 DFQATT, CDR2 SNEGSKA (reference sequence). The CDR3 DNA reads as TGCAGTGCTAGCTTTGCGCTCTCCTACAATGAGCAGTTCTTC. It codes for CSASFALSYNEQFF.

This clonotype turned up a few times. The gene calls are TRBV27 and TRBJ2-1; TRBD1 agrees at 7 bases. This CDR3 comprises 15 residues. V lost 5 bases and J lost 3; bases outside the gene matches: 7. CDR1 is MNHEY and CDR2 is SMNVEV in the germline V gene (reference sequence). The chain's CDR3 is CASSPRDSLYNEQFF. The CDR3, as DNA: TGTGCCAGCAGTCCCCGGGACAGCCTCTACAATGAGCAGTTCTTC.

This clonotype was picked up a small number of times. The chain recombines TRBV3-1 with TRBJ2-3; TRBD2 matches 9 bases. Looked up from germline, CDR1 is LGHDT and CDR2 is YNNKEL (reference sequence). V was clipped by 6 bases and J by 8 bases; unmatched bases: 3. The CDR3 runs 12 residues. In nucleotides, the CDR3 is TGTGCCAGCAGTCGTAGCGGGAGTACGCAGTATTTT. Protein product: CASSRSGSTQYF.